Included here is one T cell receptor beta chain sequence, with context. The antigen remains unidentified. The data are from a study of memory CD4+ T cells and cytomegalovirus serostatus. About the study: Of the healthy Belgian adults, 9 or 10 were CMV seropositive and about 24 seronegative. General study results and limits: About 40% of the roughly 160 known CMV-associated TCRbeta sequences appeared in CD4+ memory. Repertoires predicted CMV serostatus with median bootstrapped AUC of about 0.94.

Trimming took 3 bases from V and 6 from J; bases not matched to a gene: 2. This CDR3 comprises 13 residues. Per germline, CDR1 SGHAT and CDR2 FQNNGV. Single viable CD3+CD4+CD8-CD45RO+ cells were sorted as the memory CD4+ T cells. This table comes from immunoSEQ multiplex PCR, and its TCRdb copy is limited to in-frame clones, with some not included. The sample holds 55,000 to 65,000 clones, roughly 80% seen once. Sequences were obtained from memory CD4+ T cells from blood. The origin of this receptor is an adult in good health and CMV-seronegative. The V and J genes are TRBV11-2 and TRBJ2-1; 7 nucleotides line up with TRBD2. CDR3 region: CASSFWGGNEQFF. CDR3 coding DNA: TGTGCCAGCAGCTTTTGGGGGGGCAATGAGCAGTTCTTC.